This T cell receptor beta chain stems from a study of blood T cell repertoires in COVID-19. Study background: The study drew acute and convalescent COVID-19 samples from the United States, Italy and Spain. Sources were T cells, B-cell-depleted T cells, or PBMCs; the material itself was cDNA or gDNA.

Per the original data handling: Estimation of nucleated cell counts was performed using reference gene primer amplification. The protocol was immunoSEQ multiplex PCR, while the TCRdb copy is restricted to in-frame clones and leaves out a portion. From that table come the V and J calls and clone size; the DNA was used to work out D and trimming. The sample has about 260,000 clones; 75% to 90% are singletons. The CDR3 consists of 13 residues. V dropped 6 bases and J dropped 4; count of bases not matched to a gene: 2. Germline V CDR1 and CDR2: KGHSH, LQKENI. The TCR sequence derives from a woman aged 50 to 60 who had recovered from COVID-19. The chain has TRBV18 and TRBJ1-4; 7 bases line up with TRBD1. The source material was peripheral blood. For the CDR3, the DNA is TGTGCCAGCTCCCGGGACAGTAATGAAAAACTGTTTTTT. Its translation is CASSRDSNEKLFF.